Sequencing of this T cell receptor (beta chain) was carried out in a study of T cells in Graves' hyperthyroidism and ophthalmopathy. Notes on the study in general: Stable hyperthyroidism and ophthalmopathy were separated using 13 V-J signatures. Ophthalmopathy was predicted by the model a median of approximately 6 months ahead of onset.

TCR beta CDR3 region amplification was performed from RNA transcripts. First-round RT-PCR of the TCR CDR3 relied on the HTBI primer set. TCRdb called the multiplex PCR reads again in MiXCR, with one record for every CDR3 protein. The sample contains a few hundred thousand distinct CDR3 sequences, about a sixth of which appear only once. Hyperthyroidism in the patients, aged 18 to 65, was newly diagnosed and under 2 months in duration. Isolation of PBMCs was performed on 8.5 to 10 ml fresh peripheral blood. With respect to this clonotype: Its antigen is as yet unknown.

In germline, CDR1 is DFQATT, CDR2 SNEGSKA (reference sequence). There are 12 residues in the CDR3. V was clipped by 4 bases and J by 3 bases, with 9 bases between them. What was sequenced was blood. J is TRBJ2-5 and V is TRBV20-1; D perhaps matches TRBD1 (5 bases). The sequence came from a woman aged 18-35 years with Graves' hyperthyroidism. In DNA, the CDR3 is TGCAGTGCTACCGACAGTAAAGAGACCCAGTACTTC. Protein sequence: CSATDSKETQYF.